Detailed here is one T cell receptor beta chain. The antigen is unknown. V was pared by 5 bases and J by 4 bases, with 14 bases between. From germline, CDR1 is SGHTA and CDR2 FQGNSA. This CDR3 is built from 15 residues. The record originates from a study of T-cell memory formation after mild COVID-19. TCRdb redid the calling of the 5' RACE reads with MiXCR, one entry per CDR3 protein. The sample shows approximately 250,000 distinct CDR3 sequences, 15% of them seen only once. Findings and limits, study-wide: The finding that pre-infection memory included some responding clones suggested that cross-reactive memory joined. Clones contracting over day 15 to 85 were CD4/CD8 balanced, with later expanders leaning CD4+.

The clonotype originates from an adult woman who had mild COVID-19 (a few samples of this study predate the infection). Cell type and time point are not known. The rearrangement uses TRBV7-2 and TRBJ2-2, with no clear D. The sample taken for sequencing was PBMCs or a T cell subset sorted from them (not recorded which). The CDR3 DNA reads TGTGCCAGCAGCCCCGTAGTGTTGGGCACCGGGGAGCTGTTTTTT. It encodes CASSPVVLGTGELFF.